The T cell receptor (beta chain) described here comes from a study of T cell responses to AZD1222 COVID-19 vaccine. Study background: Pooled together were second doses at about 4 or about 12 weeks. Study results and limitations: The donors showed a predominance of white British ancestry and of females, with possible underestimation of clonal diversity. Spike-specific TCR breadth and depth were elevated following two AZD1222 doses. Targeting of unmutated variant regions was reportedly seen in nearly half of spike-specific TCRs.

As regards this clone: As yet, its antigen is unknown.

V gave up 4 bases and J gave up 8 bases; unmatched junction bases: 8. Per the germline V gene, CDR1 is SGHRS and CDR2 is YFSETQ. The CDR3 contains 14 residues. The assay was immunoSEQ multiplex PCR, and TCRdb's table has in-frame clones only and misses some. The table has roughly 150,000 clones, roughly nine tenths seen once. The source is an adult in good health. Specimen: peripheral blood, collected on day 0 of AZD1222 vaccination. The rearrangement uses TRBV5-1 and TRBJ2-1; 8 bases line up with TRBD2. DNA for the CDR3: TGCGCCAGCAGCGCAGGACTAGCCTTGGATGAGCAGTTCTTC. It yields the protein CASSAGLALDEQFF.